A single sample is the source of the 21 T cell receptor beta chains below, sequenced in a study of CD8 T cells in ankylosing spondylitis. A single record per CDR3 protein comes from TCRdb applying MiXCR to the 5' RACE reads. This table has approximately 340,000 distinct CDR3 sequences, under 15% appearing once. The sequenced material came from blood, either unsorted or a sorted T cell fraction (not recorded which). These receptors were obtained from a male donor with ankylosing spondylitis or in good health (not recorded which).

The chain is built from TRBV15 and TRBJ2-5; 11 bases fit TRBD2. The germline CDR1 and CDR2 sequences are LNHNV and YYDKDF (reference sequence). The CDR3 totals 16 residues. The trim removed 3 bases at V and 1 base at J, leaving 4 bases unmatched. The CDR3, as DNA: TGTGCCACCAGCAGGGGGACTAGCGGAAGCCAAGAGACCCAGTACTTC. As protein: CATSRGTSGSQETQYF.

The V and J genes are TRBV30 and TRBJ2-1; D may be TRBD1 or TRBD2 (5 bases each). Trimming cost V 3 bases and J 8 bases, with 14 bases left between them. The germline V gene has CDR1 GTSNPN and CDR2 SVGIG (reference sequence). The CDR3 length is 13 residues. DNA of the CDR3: TGTGCCTGGAGGCCAGGGAGCTGGTATGAGCAGTTCTTC. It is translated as CAWRPGSWYEQFF. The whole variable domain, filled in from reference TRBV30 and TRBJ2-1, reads SQTIHQWPATLVQPVGSPLSLECTVEGTSNPNLYWYRQAAGRGLQLLFYSVGIGQISSEVPQNLSASRPQDRQFILSSKKLLLSDSGFYLCAWRPGSWYEQFFGPGTRLTVL.

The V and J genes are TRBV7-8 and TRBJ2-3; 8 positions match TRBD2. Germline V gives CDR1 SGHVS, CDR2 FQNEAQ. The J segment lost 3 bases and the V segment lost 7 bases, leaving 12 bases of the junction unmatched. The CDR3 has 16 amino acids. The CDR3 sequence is CASTWSGGGGTDTQYF. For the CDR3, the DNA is TGTGCCAGCACCTGGAGCGGGGGAGGAGGTACAGATACGCAGTATTTT.

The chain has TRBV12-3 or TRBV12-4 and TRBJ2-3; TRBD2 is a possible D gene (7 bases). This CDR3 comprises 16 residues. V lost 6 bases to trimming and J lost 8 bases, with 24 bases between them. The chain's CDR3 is CASSPRGLGGRVTQYF. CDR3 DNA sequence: TGTGCCAGCAGCCCACGTGGACTAGGGGGGCGGGTTACGCAGTATTTT.

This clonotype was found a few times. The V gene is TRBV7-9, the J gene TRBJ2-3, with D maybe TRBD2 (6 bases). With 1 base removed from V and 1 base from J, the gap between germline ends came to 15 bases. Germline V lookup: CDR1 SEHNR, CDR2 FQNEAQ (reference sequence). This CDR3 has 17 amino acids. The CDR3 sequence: CASSLVWTQRGTDTQYF. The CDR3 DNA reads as TGTGCCAGCAGCTTAGTTTGGACCCAGCGGGGCACAGATACGCAGTATTTT.

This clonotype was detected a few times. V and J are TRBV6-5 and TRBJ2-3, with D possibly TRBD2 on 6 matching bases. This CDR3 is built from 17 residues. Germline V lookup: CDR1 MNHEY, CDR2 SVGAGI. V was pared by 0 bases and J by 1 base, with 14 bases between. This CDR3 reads CASSYSSGRRGTDTQYF. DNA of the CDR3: TGTGCCAGCAGTTACTCCAGCGGGCGCAGGGGCACAGATACGCAGTATTTT.

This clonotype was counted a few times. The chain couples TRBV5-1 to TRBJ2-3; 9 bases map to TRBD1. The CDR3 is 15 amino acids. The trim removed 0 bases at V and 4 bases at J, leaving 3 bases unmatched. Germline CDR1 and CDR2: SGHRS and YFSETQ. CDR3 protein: CASSLAGTGPDTQYF. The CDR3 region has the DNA TGCGCCAGCAGCTTGGCGGGGACAGGGCCAGATACGCAGTATTTT.

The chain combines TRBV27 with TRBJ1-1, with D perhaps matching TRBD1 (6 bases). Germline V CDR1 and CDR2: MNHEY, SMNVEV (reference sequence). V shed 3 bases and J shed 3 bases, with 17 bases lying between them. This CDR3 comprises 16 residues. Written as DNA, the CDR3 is TGTGCCAGCAGTTTGCGGGGAGATAACAGGGACACTGAAGCTTTCTTT. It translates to CASSLRGDNRDTEAFF.

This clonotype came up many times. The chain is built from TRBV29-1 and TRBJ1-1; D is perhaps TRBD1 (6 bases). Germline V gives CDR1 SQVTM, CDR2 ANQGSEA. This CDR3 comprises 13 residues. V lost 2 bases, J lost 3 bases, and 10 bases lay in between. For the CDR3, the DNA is TGCAGCGTTGAATACAGGGAGGACACTGAAGCTTTCTTT. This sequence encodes CSVEYREDTEAFF.

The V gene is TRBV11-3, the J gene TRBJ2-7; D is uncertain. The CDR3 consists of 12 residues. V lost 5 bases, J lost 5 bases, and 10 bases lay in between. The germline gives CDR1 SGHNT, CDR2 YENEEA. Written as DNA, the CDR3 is TGTGCCAGCAGCCCGCGGACGAACGAGCAGTACTTC. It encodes CASSPRTNEQYF.

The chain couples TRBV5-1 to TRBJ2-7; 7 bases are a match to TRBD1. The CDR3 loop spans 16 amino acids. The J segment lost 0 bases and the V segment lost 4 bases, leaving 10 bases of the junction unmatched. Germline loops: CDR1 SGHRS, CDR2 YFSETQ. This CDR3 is CASSTTGAPSSYEQYF. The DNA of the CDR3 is TGCGCCAGCAGCACCACAGGGGCCCCGAGCTCCTACGAGCAGTACTTC.

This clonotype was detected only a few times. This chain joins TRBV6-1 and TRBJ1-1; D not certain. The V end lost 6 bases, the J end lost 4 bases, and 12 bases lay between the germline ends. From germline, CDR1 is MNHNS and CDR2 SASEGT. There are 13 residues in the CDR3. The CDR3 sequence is CASSRSPGTEAFF. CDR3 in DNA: TGTGCCAGCAGCCGTAGCCCTGGCACTGAAGCTTTCTTT.

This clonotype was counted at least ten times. The CDR3 DNA is TGTGCCAGCAGCCCCGGGGTACCTGAAGCTTTCTTT. This translates into CASSPGVPEAFF. The gene calls are TRBV3-1 and TRBJ1-1; D ambiguous. The V and J ends lost 4 bases and 6 bases respectively, with 9 bases between them. This CDR3 has 12 residues. Germline CDR1 and CDR2: LGHDT and YNNKEL (reference sequence).

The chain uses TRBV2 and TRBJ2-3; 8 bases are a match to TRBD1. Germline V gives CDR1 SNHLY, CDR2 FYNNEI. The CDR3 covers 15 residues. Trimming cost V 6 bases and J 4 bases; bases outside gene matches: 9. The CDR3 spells CASSYGQGGADTQYF. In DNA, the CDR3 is TGTGCCAGCAGCTACGGACAGGGCGGGGCAGATACGCAGTATTTT.

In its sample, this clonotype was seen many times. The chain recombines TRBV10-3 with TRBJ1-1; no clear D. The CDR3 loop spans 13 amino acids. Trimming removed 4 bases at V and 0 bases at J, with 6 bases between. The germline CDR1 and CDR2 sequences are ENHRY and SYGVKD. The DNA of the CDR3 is TGTGCCATCAGTGGACTGCTGAACACTGAAGCTTTCTTT. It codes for CAISGLLNTEAFF.

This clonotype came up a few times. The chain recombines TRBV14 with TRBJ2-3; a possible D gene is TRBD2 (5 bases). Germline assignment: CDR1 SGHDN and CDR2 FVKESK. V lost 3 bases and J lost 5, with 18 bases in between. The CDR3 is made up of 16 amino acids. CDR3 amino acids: CASSHEFGGYIDTQYF. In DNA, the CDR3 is TGTGCCAGCAGCCACGAATTTGGAGGTTACATAGATACGCAGTATTTT.

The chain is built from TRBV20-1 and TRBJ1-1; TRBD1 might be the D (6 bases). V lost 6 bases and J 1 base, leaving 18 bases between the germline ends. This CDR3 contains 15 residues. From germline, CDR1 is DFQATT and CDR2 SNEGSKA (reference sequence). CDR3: CSARAPEGGNTEAFF. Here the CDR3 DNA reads TGCAGTGCCCGCGCTCCCGAAGGGGGGAACACTGAAGCTTTCTTT.

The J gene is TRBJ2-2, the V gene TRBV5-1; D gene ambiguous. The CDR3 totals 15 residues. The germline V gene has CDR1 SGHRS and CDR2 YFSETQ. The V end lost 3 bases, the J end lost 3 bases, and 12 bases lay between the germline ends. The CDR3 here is CASSSRNTYTGELFF. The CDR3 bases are TGCGCCAGCAGCTCTCGGAACACTTACACCGGGGAGCTGTTTTTT. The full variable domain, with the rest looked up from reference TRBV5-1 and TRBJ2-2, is KAGVTQTPRYLIKTRGQQVTLSCSPISGHRSVSWYQQTPGQGLQFLFEYFSETQRNKGNFPGRFSGRQFSNSRSEMNVSTLELGDSALYLCASSSRNTYTGELFFGEGSRLTVL.

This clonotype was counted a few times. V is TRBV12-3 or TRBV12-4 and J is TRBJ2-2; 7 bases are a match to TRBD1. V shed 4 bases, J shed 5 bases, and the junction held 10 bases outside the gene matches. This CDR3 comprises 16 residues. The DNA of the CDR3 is TGTGCCAGCAGTTCGCTGGACAGGCAGAGGACCGGGGAGCTGTTTTTT. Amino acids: CASSSLDRQRTGELFF.

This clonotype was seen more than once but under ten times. The DNA of the CDR3 is TGTGCCAGCAGCTTGGGAGGCCCCCGCGGAGATACGCAGTATTTT. It yields the protein CASSLGGPRGDTQYF. This chain joins TRBV2 and TRBJ2-3; maybe TRBD2 (6 bases). This CDR3 is 15 amino acids long. Germline loops: CDR1 SNHLY, CDR2 FYNNEI. Trimming stripped 6 bases from V and 5 bases from J, with 18 bases between.

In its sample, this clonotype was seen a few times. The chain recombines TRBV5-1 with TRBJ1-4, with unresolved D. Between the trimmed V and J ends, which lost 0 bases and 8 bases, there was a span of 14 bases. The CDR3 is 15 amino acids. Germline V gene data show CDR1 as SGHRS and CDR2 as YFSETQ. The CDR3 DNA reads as TGCGCCAGCAGCTTGGAGGGAGCGTTCCGGGAAAAACTGTTTTTT. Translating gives CASSLEGAFREKLFF. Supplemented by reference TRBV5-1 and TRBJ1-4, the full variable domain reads KAGVTQTPRYLIKTRGQQVTLSCSPISGHRSVSWYQQTPGQGLQFLFEYFSETQRNKGNFPGRFSGRQFSNSRSEMNVSTLELGDSALYLCASSLEGAFREKLFFGSGTQLSVL.